The 3 T cell receptor beta chains below come from one sample, sequenced in a study of blood T cell repertoires in COVID-19. Only in-frame clones appear in the TCRdb table, and some are missing; sequencing was by immunoSEQ multiplex PCR. Counted here are under 300,000 clones, more than 85% occurring once; the ten biggest clones make up 1.6%. The specimen was PBMCs or T cells enriched from blood (not recorded which). These TCRs come from a woman between 50 and 59 years old who had recovered from COVID-19.

V gene TRBV28 combines with J gene TRBJ2-1; weak D call: TRBD1 (6 bases). CDR3 length: 15 residues. Germline CDR1 and CDR2: MDHEN and SYDVKM. V lost 2 bases and J lost 0, with 8 bases in between. The CDR3 region is CASSLRGHSYNEQFF. In DNA, the CDR3 is TGTGCCAGCAGTTTAAGGGGACACTCCTACAATGAGCAGTTCTTC.

CDR3 in DNA: TGTGCCAGCAGACGAGGGACAGCCTCCACTGAAGCTTTCTTT. Its translation: CASRRGTASTEAFF. The gene calls are TRBV7-8 and TRBJ1-1; 7 nucleotides match TRBD1. The V and J ends lost 6 bases and 4 bases, in that order; junction bases with no gene match: 8. Germline V gene sequence: CDR1 SGHVS, CDR2 FQNEAQ. The CDR3 contains 14 residues.

The V and J genes are TRBV9 and TRBJ2-7; D perhaps matches TRBD1 (6 bases). Trimming cost V 2 bases and J 3 bases, with 21 bases left between them. CDR3 length: 17 amino acids. Germline loops: CDR1 SGDLS, CDR2 YYNGEE. The CDR3: CASSVRPAGDRFYEQYF. CDR3 bases: TGTGCCAGCAGCGTCCGCCCCGCAGGGGATCGGTTCTACGAGCAGTACTTC.